What follows are 10 T cell receptor beta chains derived from one specimen sequenced in a study of regulatory T cells in long-lasting Graves disease. The time point denotes: persistent/refractory GD, antithyroid drugs over 5 years with positive TRAb. Preparation of the TCR library used RNA extracted from PBMCs. HTBI primers from iRepertoire and Arm-PCR of CDR3 regions yielded the TCR beta libraries. Each CDR3 protein is one row after TCRdb ran MiXCR on the multiplex PCR reads. The profile shows over 450,000 distinct CDR3 sequences, roughly 21% of them singletons. This specimen was peripheral blood mononuclear cells (PBMCs), taken when the disease was refractory, from a patient treated with antithyroid drugs. These receptors all come from a female donor with Graves disease.

The rearrangement links TRBV18 to TRBJ2-2; D is undetermined. CDR1 and CDR2 from the germline V gene are KGHSH and LQKENI. The germline V and J ends were trimmed by 3 bases and 4 bases, with 9 bases remaining between them. The CDR3 is 14 residues long. The CDR3 sequence is CASSPLSATGELFF. The DNA of the CDR3 is TGTGCCAGCTCACCTTTGTCAGCCACCGGGGAGCTGTTTTTT.

This clonotype was seen ten or more times. The CDR3, as DNA: TGTGCCAGCAGTGACGGTGCTGACAGGTTCGCGGGAGGCTACACCTTC. Its translation is CASSDGADRFAGGYTF. This sequence joins TRBV2 and TRBJ1-2; D is possibly TRBD1 (6 bases). The CDR3 spans 16 residues. Germline V gene sequence: CDR1 SNHLY, CDR2 FYNNEI. The V end was cut by 3 bases, the J end by 8 bases, with 22 bases between.

This clonotype was seen many times. The CDR3 here is CATSESGMNTEAFF. CDR3 in DNA: TGTGCCACCAGTGAATCGGGGATGAACACTGAAGCTTTCTTT. The chain has TRBV24-1 and TRBJ1-1, with D uncertain. Germline CDR1 and CDR2: KGHDR and SFDVKD. V lost 4 bases, J lost 0 bases, and 8 bases lay in between. CDR3 size: 14 residues.

This clonotype was seen a few times. V gene TRBV5-1 combines with J gene TRBJ1-6, with 9 bases fitting TRBD1. V shed 4 bases, J shed 4 bases, and the junction held 12 bases outside the gene matches. The CDR3 has 18 residues. The germline V gene encodes CDR1 SGHRS and CDR2 YFSETQ. The CDR3 spells CASSTGSGTGTYNSPLHF. CDR3 sequence (DNA): TGCGCCAGCAGCACCGGCTCCGGGACAGGGACTTATAATTCACCCCTCCACTTT.

This clonotype was recorded many times. This chain uses TRBV28 with TRBJ1-2; D is uncertain. Trimming removed 6 bases at V and 3 bases at J, with 11 bases between. The germline V gene encodes CDR1 MDHEN and CDR2 SYDVKM. CDR3 length: 13 amino acids. The CDR3 DNA reads as TGTGCCAGCAGGATCGGCACGGACTATGGCTACACCTTC. Protein sequence: CASRIGTDYGYTF.

The V gene is TRBV20-1, the J gene TRBJ2-7; D gene unclear. The length of the CDR3 is 13 residues. Germline CDR1 reads DFQATT; CDR2 reads SNEGSKA (reference sequence). Between the trimmed V and J ends, which lost 0 bases and 3 bases, there was a span of 9 bases. CDR3 in amino acids: CSARDGSVYEQYF. In DNA form, the CDR3 reads TGCAGTGCTAGAGATGGGTCCGTCTACGAGCAGTACTTC.

Only a few counts were recorded for this clonotype. The chain uses TRBV28 and TRBJ2-7, with D possibly being TRBD2 (6 bases). Germline V gene lookup returns CDR1 MDHEN and CDR2 SYDVKM. Trimming cost V 8 bases and J 4 bases, with 15 bases left between them. The CDR3 consists of 13 residues. In nucleotides, the CDR3 is TGTGCCAGCCGAGACCCGGGAGTTTACGAGCAGTACTTC. This gives the protein CASRDPGVYEQYF.

This clonotype has only a few counts. The V gene is TRBV7-2, the J gene TRBJ2-4; TRBD2 is a possible D gene (6 bases). Germline V gives CDR1 SGHTA, CDR2 FQGNSA. The CDR3 runs to 14 residues. Trimming shortened V by 5 bases and J by 5 bases, and 13 bases separated the two germline ends. The CDR3: CASSPGTGENIQYF. In DNA, the CDR3 is TGTGCCAGCAGCCCGGGGACTGGAGAAAACATTCAGTACTTC.

This clonotype was recorded a few times. Just one base apart from a much larger clone, this may be a read error. The chain has TRBV12-3 or TRBV12-4 and TRBJ2-7; D remains ambiguous. The CDR3 contains 14 residues. Trimming removed 7 bases at V and 4 bases at J, with 17 bases between. CDR3 sequence (DNA): TGTGCCAGCACTTTTGCTGGGCCAGGATACGAGCAGTACTTC. Its protein is CASTFAGPGYEQYF.

The rearrangement links TRBV7-8 to TRBJ1-4; D might be TRBD1 (5 bases). CDR1 is SGHVS, CDR2 FQNEAQ, per germline. This CDR3 comprises 17 residues. V gave up 5 bases and J gave up 7 bases, with 23 bases separating them. CDR3 in amino acids: CASSNRRGLLKSEKLFF. The CDR3 DNA is TGTGCCAGCAGCAATCGTCGGGGACTGTTAAAGAGTGAAAAACTGTTTTTT.